What follows are 21 T cell receptor beta chains derived from one specimen sequenced in a study of technical replicates of blood from a few donors. Measured with immunoSEQ multiplex PCR; TCRdb has only the in-frame clones, and not every one. Of tens of thousands of clones listed, 85% to 95% are singletons. Sample: T cells isolated from PBMCs. The receptors come from a human donor in good health.

The rearrangement links TRBV7-9 to TRBJ2-5, with 10 bases identical to TRBD2. V lost 7 bases to trimming and J lost 2 bases; unmatched junction nucleotides: 7. The CDR3 has 15 amino acids. The germline gives CDR1 SEHNR, CDR2 FQNEAQ (reference sequence). CDR3 protein: CASTLGTSVQETQYF. Here the CDR3 DNA reads TGTGCCAGCACCCTAGGGACTAGCGTGCAAGAGACCCAGTACTTC.

The chain combines TRBV2 with TRBJ2-7; the match to TRBD1 covers 9 bases. The junction had 5 bases not matched to a gene; V was cut back by 4 bases and J by 4 bases. Germline lookup yields CDR1 SNHLY and CDR2 FYNNEI. There are 14 residues in the CDR3. The CDR3 reads CASSVRDRVYEQYF. In DNA form, the CDR3 reads TGTGCCAGCAGTGTAAGGGACAGGGTGTACGAGCAGTACTTC.

This rearrangement joins TRBV5-1 to TRBJ1-5; D is unclear. The CDR3 sequence is 15 residues long. CDR1 SGHRS and CDR2 YFSETQ come from the germline V gene. The V end lost 0 bases, the J end lost 0 bases, and 7 bases lay between the germline ends. CDR3 region: CASSLEPGSNQPQHF. CDR3 DNA sequence: TGCGCCAGCAGCTTGGAGCCGGGTAGCAATCAGCCCCAGCATTTT.

CDR3 residues: CASSLDLDEQYF. DNA of the CDR3: TGTGCCAGCAGCTTAGATTTAGACGAGCAGTACTTC. The V and J genes are TRBV11-3 and TRBJ2-7, with no clear D. The CDR3 loop spans 12 amino acids. Trimming stripped 0 bases from V and 5 bases from J, with 5 bases between. Germline V gene data show CDR1 as SGHNT and CDR2 as YENEEA.

The DNA of the CDR3 is TGTGCCAGCCGTAGACAGGGGCTCAATCAGCCCCAGCATTTT. This sequence encodes CASRRQGLNQPQHF. The chain uses TRBV27 and TRBJ1-5, with 8 bases identical to TRBD1. After removal of 8 bases from V and 3 bases from J, the junction contained 6 bases not matched to a gene. The CDR3 is 14 residues long. CDR1 and CDR2 from the germline V gene are MNHEY and SMNVEV (reference sequence).

This clone appeared once. V usage is TRBV5-4 and J usage is TRBJ2-1; TRBD2 agrees at 9 bases. V lost 0 bases to trimming and J lost 3 bases; unmatched junction nucleotides: 4. Germline lookup yields CDR1 SGHNT and CDR2 YYREEE (reference sequence). This CDR3 is built from 16 residues. The CDR3 region is CASSLAVAGVYNEQFF. The CDR3, as DNA: TGTGCCAGCAGCTTGGCCGTAGCGGGAGTCTACAATGAGCAGTTCTTC.

The chain links TRBV4-3 to TRBJ2-7; D is unclear. CDR1 and CDR2 from the germline V gene are LGHNA and YSLEER. The V end lost 2 bases, the J end lost 2 bases, and 10 bases lay between the germline ends. The CDR3 is made up of 14 amino acids. For the CDR3, the DNA is TGCGCCAGCAGCCAAACAGTCATAACCTACGAGCAGTACTTC. Its translation: CASSQTVITYEQYF.

The chain has TRBV7-3 and TRBJ2-3; 12 nucleotides line up with TRBD2. Germline lookup yields CDR1 SGHTA and CDR2 FQGTGA. The V and J ends lost 5 bases and 4 bases, in that order; junction bases with no gene match: 1. The CDR3 length is 14 residues. CDR3 region: CASSLAGGADTQYF. In nucleotides, the CDR3 is TGTGCCAGCAGCCTAGCGGGGGGGGCAGATACGCAGTATTTT.

The chain joins TRBV6-1 to TRBJ2-1; 9 bases are shared with TRBD2. The germline gives CDR1 MNHNS, CDR2 SASEGT. J was trimmed by 8 bases and V by 1 base; bases with no gene match: 3. The CDR3 length is 14 residues. CDR3 protein: CASSEGLAGYEQFF. The CDR3 DNA is TGTGCCAGCAGTGAAGGGCTAGCGGGATATGAGCAGTTCTTC.

The V gene is TRBV30, the J gene TRBJ2-2, with D possibly matching TRBD2 (5 bases). Trimming left V 0 bases short and J 5 bases short, with 10 bases between. The CDR3 is made up of 14 amino acids. Germline-derived CDR1 and CDR2 are GTSNPN and SVGIG (reference sequence). The CDR3 nucleotides read TGTGCCTGGAGTGTATCCCGGGGTACCGGGGAGCTGTTTTTT. Amino acids: CAWSVSRGTGELFF.

This clone appeared once. This chain connects TRBV14 to TRBJ2-1; 13 positions match TRBD2. The germline gives CDR1 SGHDN, CDR2 FVKESK. CDR3 length equals 15 residues. V dropped 4 bases and J dropped 6; count of bases not matched to a gene: 3. Here the CDR3 DNA reads TGTGCCAGCAGCCGAGGGACTAGCGGGGCCAATGAGCAGTTCTTC. Amino acids: CASSRGTSGANEQFF.

The rearrangement links TRBV7-6 to TRBJ1-1, with 9 bases that match TRBD1. Germline CDR1 is SGHVS and CDR2 is FNYEAQ. V shed 5 bases, J shed 3 bases, and the junction held 10 bases outside the gene matches. The CDR3 is made up of 16 amino acids. CDR3 bases: TGTGCCAGCAGCGCCGGGACAGGGATTCACGACACTGAAGCTTTCTTT. Its protein product is CASSAGTGIHDTEAFF.

The rearrangement links TRBV29-1 to TRBJ1-3, with D perhaps TRBD1 (6 bases). V lost 4 bases and J lost 3, with 7 bases in between. The CDR3 has 12 amino acids. Germline CDR1 and CDR2: SQVTM and ANQGSEA. The CDR3 region is CSVGGLGNTIYF. The CDR3 nucleotides are TGCAGCGTTGGGGGGCTTGGAAACACCATATATTTT.

The chain joins TRBV10-3 to TRBJ2-1, with 7 bases fitting TRBD2. This CDR3 contains 12 residues. CDR1 is ENHRY and CDR2 is SYGVKD in the germline V gene. The V gene end was trimmed by 11 bases and the J gene end by 4 bases; junction bases not matched to a gene: 5. The chain's CDR3 is CASSGLYNEQFF. The CDR3 DNA follows: TGTGCCTCCTCGGGACTATACAATGAGCAGTTCTTC.

The chain couples TRBV5-1 to TRBJ2-3, with 10 bases fitting TRBD2. Trimming removed 0 bases from V and 2 bases from J; junction bases left unmatched: 6. CDR1 is SGHRS and CDR2 is YFSETQ in the germline V gene. The length of the CDR3 is 17 residues. The CDR3 here is CASSLGPAGGDTDTQYF. DNA of the CDR3: TGCGCCAGCAGCTTGGGGCCAGCGGGAGGGGACACAGATACGCAGTATTTT.

There are a few counts of this clone. The chain carries TRBV4-2 and TRBJ1-5; maybe TRBD1 (6 bases). The germline CDR1 and CDR2 sequences are LGHNA and YNFKEQ. This CDR3 spans 13 amino acids. V dropped 4 bases and J dropped 5 bases, with 9 bases sitting between them. This CDR3 is CASSPNRDQPQHF. CDR3 sequence (DNA): TGTGCCAGCAGCCCGAACAGGGATCAGCCCCAGCATTTT.

The chain joins TRBV7-8 to TRBJ1-1, with 9 bases lining up with TRBD1. The ends lost 4 bases at V and 4 bases at J; junction bases unmatched: 4. CDR1 and CDR2 (germline): SGHVS, FQNEAQ. CDR3 length equals 14 residues. The CDR3 bases are TGTGCCAGCAGCTGGGACAGGGAGGTCACTGAAGCTTTCTTT. Its translation is CASSWDREVTEAFF.

The rearrangement joins TRBV11-2 to TRBJ1-2, with D perhaps TRBD1 (6 bases). CDR3 length equals 13 residues. Germline values: CDR1 SGHAT, CDR2 FQNNGV. Trimming cost V 5 bases and J 8 bases, with 15 bases left between them. In DNA form, the CDR3 reads TGTGCCAGCAGCCCATCGGGGGGACAAGGCTACACCTTC. Residues: CASSPSGGQGYTF.

The J gene is TRBJ1-2, the V gene TRBV7-9; D is perhaps TRBD1 (6 bases). The germline CDR1 and CDR2 sequences are SEHNR and FQNEAQ (reference sequence). Trimming removed 4 bases from V and 7 bases from J, with 22 bases in between. The CDR3 runs to 16 residues. The CDR3 bases are TGTGCCAGCAGCTCCCTCCCTGCAGGGGTTGACAGTGGCTACACCTTC. The encoded protein is CASSSLPAGVDSGYTF.

This chain uses TRBV2 with TRBJ2-7; 12 positions match TRBD2. The germline V gene has CDR1 SNHLY and CDR2 FYNNEI. J lost 4 bases, V lost 2 bases, and 3 bases had no gene match. This CDR3 spans 15 amino acids. The CDR3 is CASSEMGLAGYEQYF. The DNA for the CDR3 is TGTGCCAGCAGTGAAATGGGACTAGCGGGTTACGAGCAGTACTTC.

The rearrangement links TRBV28 to TRBJ1-4; D is perhaps TRBD1 (6 bases). This CDR3 contains 14 residues. The germline CDR1 and CDR2 sequences are MDHEN and SYDVKM. The V end lost 3 bases, the J end lost 5 bases, and 10 bases lay between the germline ends. The CDR3 nucleotides read TGTGCCAGCAGTTTTGCCAGGGGAAATGAAAAACTGTTTTTT. It yields the protein CASSFARGNEKLFF.